The entry below gives a single T cell receptor beta chain sequence along with its context. As yet, its antigen is unknown. The data were taken from a study of T cell repertoires in cytomegalovirus infection. TCRdb reprocessed the reads with MiXCR, giving one entry per CDR3 protein. The repertoire holds about 500,000 distinct CDR3 sequences, 25% to 35% seen once, with roughly a sixth in the top ten. The CDR3 loop spans 14 amino acids. Trimming took 5 bases from V and 4 from J; bases not matched to a gene: 8. CDR1 is ENHRY, CDR2 SYGVKD, per germline. This chain links TRBV10-3 with TRBJ2-7; 7 nucleotides agree with TRBD1. The TCR originated in a human donor in good health (CMV status not recorded). Some clones in this sample may be carry-over from other donors' samples. The sample consisted of cultured PBMCs, taken from culture after CMV antigen stimulation. CDR3 loop: CAISQGTAAYEQYF. The CDR3 DNA sequence: TGTGCCATCAGTCAGGGGACAGCAGCATACGAGCAGTACTTC.